This T cell receptor (beta chain) was obtained from a study of CD8 T cells in ankylosing spondylitis. Study-level findings and limits: Significant enrichment of disease-linked clones was reported in matched ankylosing spondylitis synovial fluid. Several of the motif variants were reported before in synovial fluid and blood from reactive arthritis. Researchers report that disease-linked clones proved CD8+ and relatively rare in peripheral blood. About 8 highly homologous variants made up a TCR beta motif, and this motif appeared characteristic of ankylosing spondylitis blood.

CDR1 is SGHKS, CDR2 YYEKEE, per germline (reference sequence). This CDR3 is 15 amino acids long. Between the trimmed V and J ends, which lost 0 bases and 0 bases, there was a span of 6 bases. 5'-RACE, quantitative and with molecular barcodes, yielded the TCR beta libraries. TCRdb re-derived calls from the 5' RACE reads in MiXCR, one entry per CDR3 protein. The table includes some 330,000 distinct CDR3 sequences, approximately 8.2% detected once. This clonotype was observed many times. Its antigen remains unknown. The source material was blood, either unsorted or a sorted T cell fraction (not recorded which). The receptor was isolated from a male donor with ankylosing spondylitis. V gene TRBV5-5 combines with J gene TRBJ2-2; D is uncertain. In nucleotides, the CDR3 is TGTGCCAGCAGCTTGGGACGGACGAACACCGGGGAGCTGTTTTTT. Amino acids: CASSLGRTNTGELFF.